The subject of this entry is one T cell receptor (beta chain). The antigen is not known. Reverse transcription of about 0.5 to 1 ug RNA was performed with random hexamers. Multiplex immunoSEQ PCR targeted 54 Vbeta and 13 Jbeta TCR beta segments. TCRdb ran MiXCR on the immunoSEQ multiplex PCR reads and lists one entry per CDR3 protein. The sample carries some 190,000 distinct CDR3 sequences, 90% to 97% recorded once. The data are from a study of CD8 T cells in Susac syndrome. Broader study findings: The study conceded that relatively few individuals underwent its TCR sequencing and HLA analysis.

This CDR3 region has 15 residues. Trimming removed 0 bases from V and 5 bases from J, with 11 bases in between. CDR1 LGHDT and CDR2 YNNKEL come from the germline V gene (reference sequence). In the multiple sclerosis control group, patients were treatment-naive and had stable or active relapsing-remitting disease. TEMRA cells were enriched by FACS, while CD8+ and CD4+ T cells were obtained through a negative isolation that was performed magnetically. The sequencing input was CD4+ T cells from PBMCs. The origin of this receptor is a human donor with multiple sclerosis. This sequence joins TRBV3-1 and TRBJ1-5, with D perhaps TRBD1 (5 bases). CDR3 sequence (DNA): TGTGCCAGCAGCCAAGATGGGGGGGTTTATCAGCCCCAGCATTTT. Translated, it gives CASSQDGGVYQPQHF.